This T cell receptor (beta chain) is from a study of T cells in Graves' hyperthyroidism and ophthalmopathy. There were TCR beta CDR3 regions amplified from RNA transcripts. First-round RT-PCR with HTBI primers amplified the TCR CDR3 region. A single record per CDR3 protein comes from TCRdb applying MiXCR to the multiplex PCR reads. The sample yields 650,000 to 800,000 distinct CDR3 sequences, about 45% seen once. Study observations and caveats: By a 13 V-J model, ophthalmopathy was set apart from stable hyperthyroidism. Before onset, ophthalmopathy was predicted by the model a median around 6 months earlier.

This clonotype was counted between two and nine times. The antigen is not known. The study left out patients who had uncontrolled infection, other autoimmune disease, pregnancy or lactation. The diagnoses drew upon clinical symptoms, serum thyroxine and TRAb, thyroid ultrasound and orbital computed tomography. Trimming cost V 5 bases and J 2 bases, with 25 bases left between them. This CDR3 has 18 residues. Germline loops: CDR1 SGHVS, CDR2 FQNEAQ. Sequenced: peripheral blood or thyroid tissue (not recorded which). The sequence came from an adult man with Graves' disease, either hyperthyroidism or ophthalmopathy (not recorded which). The chain has TRBV7-8 and TRBJ2-7, with D perhaps being TRBD1 or TRBD2 (5 bases each). The chain's CDR3 is CASSVGVAWGSRPYEQYF. The DNA for the CDR3 is TGTGCCAGCAGCGTGGGAGTGGCTTGGGGGTCCCGTCCCTACGAGCAGTACTTC.